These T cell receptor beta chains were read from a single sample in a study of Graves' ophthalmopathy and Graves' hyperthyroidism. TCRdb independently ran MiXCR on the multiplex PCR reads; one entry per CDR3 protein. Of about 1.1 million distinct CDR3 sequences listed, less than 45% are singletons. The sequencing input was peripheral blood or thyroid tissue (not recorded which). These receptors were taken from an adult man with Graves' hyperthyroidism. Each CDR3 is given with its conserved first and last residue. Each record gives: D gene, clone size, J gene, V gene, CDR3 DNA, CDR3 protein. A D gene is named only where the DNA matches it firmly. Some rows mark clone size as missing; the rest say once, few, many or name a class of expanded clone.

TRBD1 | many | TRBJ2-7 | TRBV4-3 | TGTGCCAGTAGTCAGGACAGGTTCTACGAGCAGTACTTC | CASSQDRFYEQYF
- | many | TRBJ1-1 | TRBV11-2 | TGTGCCAGCAGCTTGACGGACACGGACACTGAAGCTTTCTTT | CASSLTDTDTEAFF
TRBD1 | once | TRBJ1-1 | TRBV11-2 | TGTGCCAGCAGCTTGTTCGGGACAGGGTACCTAGAAGCTTTCTTT | CASSLFGTGYLEAFF
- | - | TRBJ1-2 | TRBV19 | TGTGCCAGTAGGAAGCGGGTTGGCGGCTACACCTTC | CASRKRVGGYTF
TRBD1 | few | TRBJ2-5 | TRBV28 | TGTGCCAGCAGTCAGGGGGTAGAGAAGACCCAGTACTTC | CASSQGVEKTQYF
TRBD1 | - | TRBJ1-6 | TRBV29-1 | TGCAGCTTTACAGGGGACCGGGATTCACCCCTCCACTTT | CSFTGDRDSPLHF
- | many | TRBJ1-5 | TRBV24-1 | TGTGCCACCAGTGAGTGGGGCAATCAGCCCCAGCATTTT | CATSEWGNQPQHF
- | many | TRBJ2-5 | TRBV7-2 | TGTGCCAGCAGCTACCAACCAAGACAGCAAAGGGACCAGTACTTC | CASSYQPRQQRDQYF
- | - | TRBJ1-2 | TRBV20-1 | TGCAGTGCTAGACCGCAAGCTAACTATGGCTACACCTTC | CSARPQANYGYTF
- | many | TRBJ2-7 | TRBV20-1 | TGCAGTGCCCAGGACCCCAGCCCCTACGAGCAGTACTTC | CSAQDPSPYEQYF
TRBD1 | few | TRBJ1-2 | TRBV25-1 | TGTGCCAGCAGAGACCGGGACAGGGGTTTCCTTAACTATGGCTACACCTTC | CASRDRDRGFLNYGYTF
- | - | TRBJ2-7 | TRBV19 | TGTGCCAGTAGTATGGAGGGGATAGCCTACGAGCAGTACTTC | CASSMEGIAYEQYF
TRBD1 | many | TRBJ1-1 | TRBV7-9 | TGTGCCAGCAGCCCAACCGGGACAGGGACTAATTTT | CASSPTGTGTNF
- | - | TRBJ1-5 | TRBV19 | TGTGCCAGCAGTCCCCTCCGGACCGGGAAGCTTCAGCCCCAGCATTTT | CASSPLRTGKLQPQHF
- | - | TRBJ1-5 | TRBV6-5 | TGTGTCACAATGCAAACCACAAAAGGTCTTACCGCTCGGCCCCAGCATTTT | CVTMQTTKGLTARPQHF
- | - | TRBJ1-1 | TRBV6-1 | TGTGCCAGCAGTGAGGTCTTAGGGTTTCGGGCTTTCTTT | CASSEVLGFRAFF
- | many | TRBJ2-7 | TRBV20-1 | TGCAGTGCTGTCCACCTCCGAGAAGGACTCTTTCCCGAGCAGTACTTC | CSAVHLREGLFPEQYF
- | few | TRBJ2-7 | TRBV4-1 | TGCGCCAGCAGCCAAAGACAGTCCTACGAGCAGTACTTC | CASSQRQSYEQYF
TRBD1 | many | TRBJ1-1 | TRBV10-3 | TGTGCCATCAGTGAGTCTGTAGACAGGGTGTACACTGAAGCTTTCTTT | CAISESVDRVYTEAFF
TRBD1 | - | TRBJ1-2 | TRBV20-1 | TGCAGTGCTAGAGATCCTAGGACAGGGACCTATGGCTACACCTTC | CSARDPRTGTYGYTF
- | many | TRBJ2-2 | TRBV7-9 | TGTGCCAGCAGCTTAAGCCTGGACAGCACCGGGGAGCTGTTTTTT | CASSLSLDSTGELFF
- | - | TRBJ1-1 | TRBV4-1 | TGCGCCAGCAGCCAAGTCGGGACGTTGTTGGCTTTCTTT | CASSQVGTLLAFF
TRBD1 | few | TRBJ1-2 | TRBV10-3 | TGTGCCAGCAGCTCGGACAGGGGTTACTATGGCTACACCTTC | CASSSDRGYYGYTF
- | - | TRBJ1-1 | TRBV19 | TGTGCCAGTAGTACTCCGGGACCCATGAACACTGAAGCTTTCTTT | CASSTPGPMNTEAFF
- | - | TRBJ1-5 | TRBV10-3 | TGTGCCATCAGTGAGAGACTGAGCAATCAGCCCCAGCATTTT | CAISERLSNQPQHF
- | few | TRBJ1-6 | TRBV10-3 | TGTGCCATCAGTGAGTCGGCTGCGGGCCCGGGGGTTCCCCTCCACTTT | CAISESAAGPGVPLHF
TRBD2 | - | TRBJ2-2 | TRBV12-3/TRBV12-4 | TGTGCCAGCACCAAGGGGTTAGCGGGGGCCGGGGAGCTGTTTTTT | CASTKGLAGAGELFF
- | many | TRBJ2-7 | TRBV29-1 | TGCAGCGTTGATGGTGGGGGAAACGAGCAGTACTTC | CSVDGGGNEQYF
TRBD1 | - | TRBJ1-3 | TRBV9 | TGTGCCAGCAGCCCCCGCCCGACAGGGGATGGAAACACCATATATTTT | CASSPRPTGDGNTIYF
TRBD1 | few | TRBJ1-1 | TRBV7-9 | TGTGCCAGCAGCACAGGGGGCGCATATTTGGCAGGTGAAGCTTTCTTT | CASSTGGAYLAGEAFF
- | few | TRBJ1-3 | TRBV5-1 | TGCGCCAGCAGCTTCGCTACAGGGTCGGGTGGAAACACCATATATTTT | CASSFATGSGGNTIYF
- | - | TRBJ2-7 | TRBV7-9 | TGTGCCAGCAGCTTACCGGGAAGACCCCTCGAGCAGTACTTC | CASSLPGRPLEQYF
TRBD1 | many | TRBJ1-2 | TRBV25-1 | TGTGCCAGCAGTTCTCGGACAGGGTTTGTTGGCTACACCTTC | CASSSRTGFVGYTF
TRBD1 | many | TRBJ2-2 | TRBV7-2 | TGTGCCAGCAGCTGGACAGGGCAGAACACCGGGGAGCTGTTTTTT | CASSWTGQNTGELFF
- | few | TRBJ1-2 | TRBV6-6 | TGTGCCAGCAGTTACTCGGCCAGCGGTAACTATGGCTACACCTTC | CASSYSASGNYGYTF
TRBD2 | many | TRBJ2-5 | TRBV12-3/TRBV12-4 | TGTGCCAGCAGTCCCGGGGGGGAAGGAGAGACCCAGTACTTC | CASSPGGEGETQYF
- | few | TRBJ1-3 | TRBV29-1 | TGCAGCGTTGAAGCGAGAGACATGAACACTGGAAACACCATATATTTT | CSVEARDMNTGNTIYF
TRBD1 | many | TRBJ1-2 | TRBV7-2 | TGTGCCAGCAGCCCCGACAGGGTTTTAGGTTATGGCTACACCTTC | CASSPDRVLGYGYTF
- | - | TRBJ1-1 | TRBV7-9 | TGTGCCAGCAGATCCGGTGCCAGCACCGGACGGGGTCCGTTGACTGAAGCTTTCTTT | CASRSGASTGRGPLTEAFF
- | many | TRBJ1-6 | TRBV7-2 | TGTGCCAGCAGCCCTCAGATTCGGAATTCACCCCTCCACTTT | CASSPQIRNSPLHF
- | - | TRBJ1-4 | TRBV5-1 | TGCGCCAGCAGCTTGGACCTTTACAGCGGTGGTAATGAAAAACTGTTTTTT | CASSLDLYSGGNEKLFF
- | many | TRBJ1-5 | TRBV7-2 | TGTGCCAGCAGCTCCTTCCATAGCAATCAGCCCCAGCATTTT | CASSSFHSNQPQHF
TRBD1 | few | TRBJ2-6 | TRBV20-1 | TGCAGTGCCGGGGACAGGGGGCTTGGGGCCAACGTCCTGACTTTC | CSAGDRGLGANVLTF
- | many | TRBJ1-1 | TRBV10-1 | TGCGCCAGCAGTGAGAACACAGGGAATCGAGGTGAAGCTTTCTTT | CASSENTGNRGEAFF
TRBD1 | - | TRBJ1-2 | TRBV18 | TGTGCCAGCTCACCCGGACAGGGAAATACGTATGGCTACACCTTC | CASSPGQGNTYGYTF
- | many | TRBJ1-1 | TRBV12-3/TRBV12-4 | TGCGCCAGCAGCTTGCGGGAGAACACTGAAGCTTTCTTT | CASSLRENTEAFF
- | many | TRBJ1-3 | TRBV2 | TGTGCCAGCAGGGACCTCACCCGCACTGGAAACACCATATATTTT | CASRDLTRTGNTIYF
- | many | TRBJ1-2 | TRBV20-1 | TGCAGTGCTAGGATGGCCCCCCCGAGGGGCTATGGCTACACCTTC | CSARMAPPRGYGYTF
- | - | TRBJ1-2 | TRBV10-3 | TGTGCCATCAAGCCGGGACTAGCGGTTGAGGGCTACACCTTC | CAIKPGLAVEGYTF
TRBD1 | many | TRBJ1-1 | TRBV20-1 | TGCAGTGCTAGAGGGGACAGTACGAACACTGAAGCTTTCTTT | CSARGDSTNTEAFF
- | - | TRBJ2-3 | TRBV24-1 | TGTGCCACCAGTGCGCGCCGGCTAGATACGCAGTATTTT | CATSARRLDTQYF
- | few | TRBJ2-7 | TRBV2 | TGTGCCAGCAGTCCGGGACTCTCGTACTACGAGCAGTACTTC | CASSPGLSYYEQYF
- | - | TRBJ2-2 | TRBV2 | TGTGCCAGCAGTGAAATGGGGGAGGAGCTGTTTTTT | CASSEMGEELFF
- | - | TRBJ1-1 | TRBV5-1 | TGCGCCAGCAGCTTCGACAGACGAACCGAAGCTTTCTTT | CASSFDRRTEAFF
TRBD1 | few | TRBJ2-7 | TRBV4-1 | TGCGCCAGCAGCCTTCGACAGGGTTTCGTCTACGAGCAGTACTTC | CASSLRQGFVYEQYF
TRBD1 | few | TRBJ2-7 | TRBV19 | TGTGCCAGTAGTCCTTTTGGGACAGTGGCCTACGAGCAGTACTTC | CASSPFGTVAYEQYF
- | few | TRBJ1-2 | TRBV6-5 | TGTGCCAGCACGCGACTGGGGAACTATGGCTACACCTTC | CASTRLGNYGYTF
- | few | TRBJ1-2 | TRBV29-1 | TGCAGCGTTGAGGGGCGGAGAGGCTATGGCTACACCTTC | CSVEGRRGYGYTF
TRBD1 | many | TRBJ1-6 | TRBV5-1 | TGCGCCAGCAGCTTGGAGGGCAGGGGGCCTTCACCCCTCCACTTT | CASSLEGRGPSPLHF